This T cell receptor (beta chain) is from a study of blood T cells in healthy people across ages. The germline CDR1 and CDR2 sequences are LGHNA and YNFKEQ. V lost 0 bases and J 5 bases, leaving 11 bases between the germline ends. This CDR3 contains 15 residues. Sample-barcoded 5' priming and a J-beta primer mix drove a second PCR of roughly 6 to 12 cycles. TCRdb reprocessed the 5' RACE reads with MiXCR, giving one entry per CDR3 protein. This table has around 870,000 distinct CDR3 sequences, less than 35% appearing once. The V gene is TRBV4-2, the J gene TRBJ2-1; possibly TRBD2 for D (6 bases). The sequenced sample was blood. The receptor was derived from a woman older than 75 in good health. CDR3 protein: CASSQEQREDNEQFF. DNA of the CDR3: TGTGCCAGCAGCCAAGAACAAAGGGAGGACAATGAGCAGTTCTTC.